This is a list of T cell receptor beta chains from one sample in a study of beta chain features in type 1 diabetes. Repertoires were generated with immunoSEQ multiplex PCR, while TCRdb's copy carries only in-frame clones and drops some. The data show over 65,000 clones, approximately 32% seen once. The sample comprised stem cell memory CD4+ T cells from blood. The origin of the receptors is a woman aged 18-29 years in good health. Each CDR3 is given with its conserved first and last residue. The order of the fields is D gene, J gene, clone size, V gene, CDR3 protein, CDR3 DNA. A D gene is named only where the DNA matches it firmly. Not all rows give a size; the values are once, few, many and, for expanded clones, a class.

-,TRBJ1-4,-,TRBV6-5,CASSYSRLNEKLFF,TGTGCCAGCAGTTACTCGAGACTGAATGAAAAACTGTTTTTT
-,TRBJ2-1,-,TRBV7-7,CASSLDIWGNPPGEQFF,TGTGCTAGCAGCTTAGACATCTGGGGCAACCCCCCAGGTGAGCAGTTCTTC
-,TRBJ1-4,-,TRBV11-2,CASSSSGGGYEKLFF,TGTGCCAGCAGCTCTTCAGGCGGAGGTTATGAAAAACTGTTTTTT
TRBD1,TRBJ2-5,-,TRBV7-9,CASSIGQGDQETQYF,TGTGCCAGCAGTATCGGACAGGGGGACCAAGAGACCCAGTACTTC
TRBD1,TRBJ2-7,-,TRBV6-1,CASSAPPQGATYEQYF,TGTGCCAGCAGTGCGCCCCCTCAGGGGGCTACCTACGAGCAGTACTTC
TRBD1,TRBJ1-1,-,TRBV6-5,CASCRGLGVNTEAFF,TGTGCCAGCTGCAGGGGGTTGGGCGTGAACACTGAAGCTTTCTTT
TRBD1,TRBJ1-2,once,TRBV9,CASSVSGTGGLGYTF,TGTGCCAGCAGCGTTTCCGGGACAGGGGGCCTGGGCTACACCTTC
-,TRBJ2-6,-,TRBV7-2,CASSMGQGTGANVLTF,TGTGCCAGCAGCATGGGTCAGGGAACAGGGGCCAACGTCCTGACTTTC
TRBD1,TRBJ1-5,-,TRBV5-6,CASSLAGTGDQPQHF,TGTGCCAGCAGCTTGGCGGGGACAGGAGATCAGCCCCAGCATTTT
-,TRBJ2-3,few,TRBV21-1,CASPGGTDTQYF,TGTGCCAGCCCAGGCGGCACAGATACGCAGTATTTT
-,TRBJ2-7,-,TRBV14,CASSQGQSTYEQYF,TGTGCCAGCAGCCAAGGACAGTCCACCTACGAGCAGTACTTC
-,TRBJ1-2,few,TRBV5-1,CASSLGQGSVYGYTF,TGCGCCAGCAGCTTGGGGCAGGGGAGTGTCTATGGCTACACCTTC
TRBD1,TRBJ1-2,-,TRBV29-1,CSGYRGNDGYTF,TGCAGCGGATACAGGGGAAACGATGGCTACACCTTC
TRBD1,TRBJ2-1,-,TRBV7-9,CASSSTGTGGNEQFF,TGTGCCAGCAGCTCCACCGGGACAGGGGGCAATGAGCAGTTCTTC
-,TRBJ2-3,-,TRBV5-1,CASSLDGAISTDTQYF,TGCGCCAGCAGCTTGGATGGGGCAATCAGCACAGATACGCAGTATTTT
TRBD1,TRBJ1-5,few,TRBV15,CATSSRGVSNQPQHF,TGTGCCACCAGCAGCAGGGGGGTGAGCAATCAGCCCCAGCATTTT
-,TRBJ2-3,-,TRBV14,CASSQVAGVDTQYF,TGTGCCAGCAGCCAAGTCGCAGGTGTAGATACGCAGTATTTT
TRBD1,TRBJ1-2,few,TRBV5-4,CASSLGQGVDGYTF,TGTGCCAGCAGCTTGGGACAGGGGGTCGATGGCTACACCTTC
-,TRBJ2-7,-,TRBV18,CASSLADNSYEQYF,TGTGCCAGCTCACTAGCGGACAACTCCTACGAGCAGTACTTC
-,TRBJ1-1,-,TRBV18,CASSPRGRDTEAFF,TGTGCCAGCTCGCCCAGGGGCAGGGACACTGAAGCTTTCTTT
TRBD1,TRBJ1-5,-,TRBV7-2,CASSRTGGNQPQHF,TGTGCCAGCAGCCGGACAGGTGGGAATCAGCCCCAGCATTTT
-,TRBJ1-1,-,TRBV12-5,CASGSLAGPATEAFF,TGTGCTAGTGGTTCACTGGCAGGTCCTGCGACTGAAGCTTTCTTT
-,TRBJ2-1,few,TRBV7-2,CASSFGTEQFF,TGTGCCAGCAGCTTCGGTACTGAGCAGTTCTTC
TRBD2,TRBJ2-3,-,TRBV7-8,CASSLTSVTDTQYF,TGTGCCAGCAGCTTGACTAGCGTCACAGATACGCAGTATTTT
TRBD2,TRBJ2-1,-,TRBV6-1,CASSAGTSGRAEQFF,TGTGCCAGCAGTGCCGGGACTAGCGGGAGGGCCGAGCAGTTCTTC
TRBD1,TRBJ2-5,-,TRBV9,CASSSGTGSQETQYF,TGTGCCAGCAGCTCCGGGACAGGATCCCAAGAGACCCAGTACTTC
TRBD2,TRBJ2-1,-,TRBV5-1,CASSPGLAAPREQFF,TGCGCCAGCAGCCCCGGACTAGCGGCGCCTAGGGAGCAGTTCTTC
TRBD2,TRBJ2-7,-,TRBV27,CASSLLAVSYEQYF,TGTGCCAGCAGTTTACTAGCGGTTTCCTACGAGCAGTACTTC
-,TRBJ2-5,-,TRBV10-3,CAISGEGGETQYF,TGTGCCATCAGTGGAGAGGGAGGAGAGACCCAGTACTTC
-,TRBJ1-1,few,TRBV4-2,CASSQGEAGGTEAFF,TGTGCCAGCAGCCAAGGGGAGGCAGGAGGCACTGAAGCTTTCTTT
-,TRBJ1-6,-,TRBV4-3,CASSPDRFNSPLHF,TGCGCCAGCAGCCCAGACAGGTTTAATTCACCCCTCCACTTT
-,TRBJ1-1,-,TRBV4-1,CASSQALRGPTEAFF,TGCGCCAGCAGCCAAGCTCTAAGGGGTCCCACTGAAGCTTTCTTT
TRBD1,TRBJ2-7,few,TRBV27,CASSLTGGSYEQYF,TGTGCCAGCAGTCTTACAGGGGGCTCCTACGAGCAGTACTTC
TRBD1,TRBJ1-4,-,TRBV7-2,CASSLEQGVDEKLFF,TGTGCCAGCAGCTTAGAGCAGGGGGTCGATGAAAAACTGTTTTTT
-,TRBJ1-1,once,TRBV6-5,CASSYGGGLRGTEAFF,TGTGCCAGCAGTTACGGGGGCGGCCTAAGGGGTACTGAAGCTTTCTTT
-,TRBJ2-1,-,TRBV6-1,CASSAPVRSRELDEQFF,TGTGCCAGCAGTGCCCCAGTTAGAAGTCGGGAGCTGGATGAGCAGTTCTTC
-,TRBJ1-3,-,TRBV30,CAWDLDSGNTIYF,TGTGCCTGGGACTTGGACTCTGGAAACACCATATATTTT
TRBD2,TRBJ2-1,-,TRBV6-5,CASSLSGASYNEQFF,TGTGCCAGCAGTTTGAGCGGGGCCTCCTACAATGAGCAGTTCTTC
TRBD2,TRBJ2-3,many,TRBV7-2,CASSSTSGGTDTQYF,TGTGCCAGCAGCTCGACTAGCGGGGGGACAGATACGCAGTATTTT
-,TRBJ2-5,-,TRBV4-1,CASSQGLLETQYF,TGCGCCAGCAGCCAGGGACTCTTAGAGACCCAGTACTTC